Listed here are 28 T cell receptor beta chains from one sample, sequenced in a study of blood T cell repertoires in COVID-19. TCRdb's table, derived via immunoSEQ multiplex PCR, lists solely in-frame clones and lacks some. The sample includes roughly 340,000 clones, around 92% of them seen just once. Sequencing input: peripheral blood. These receptors were collected from a woman in her 30s with COVID-19, enrolled during active disease.

This clone came up a few times. The V and J genes are TRBV28 and TRBJ2-1, with 8 bases lining up with TRBD1. Germline V CDR1 and CDR2: MDHEN, SYDVKM. V lost 5 bases, J lost 1 base, and 4 bases stayed unmatched. This CDR3 spans 15 amino acids. The CDR3 spells CASSPTGGSYNEQFF. The CDR3 nucleotides are TGTGCCAGCAGTCCTACAGGGGGGTCCTACAATGAGCAGTTCTTC.

In this sample, this clone turned up once. The chain has TRBV6-1 and TRBJ2-7; 12 positions agree with TRBD1. Trimming cost V 3 bases and J 6 bases; bases outside gene matches: 3. This CDR3 comprises 14 residues. CDR1 MNHNS and CDR2 SASEGT come from the germline V gene. The CDR3 is CASSEGQGAGEQYF. In nucleotides, the CDR3 is TGTGCCAGCAGTGAGGGACAGGGGGCCGGCGAGCAGTACTTC.

The chain couples TRBV7-2 to TRBJ2-2, with D possibly TRBD2 on 6 matching bases. The CDR3 is made up of 15 amino acids. Per the germline V gene, CDR1 is SGHTA and CDR2 is FQGNSA. V was cut by 3 bases and J by 4 bases, with 12 bases left in between. The CDR3 region has the DNA TGTGCCAGCAGCTTGAGGGACTTGGGCACCGGGGAGCTGTTTTTT. Its translation: CASSLRDLGTGELFF.

This chain uses TRBV7-9 with TRBJ1-6; D is possibly TRBD1 (5 bases). Trimming took off 1 base at V and 4 bases at J, with 17 bases between the two ends. The CDR3 spans 18 residues. Germline CDR1 and CDR2: SEHNR and FQNEAQ (reference sequence). The CDR3 reads CASSLVALTTDYNSPLHF. The CDR3 coding sequence is TGTGCCAGCAGCTTAGTAGCCCTAACGACAGATTATAATTCACCCCTCCACTTT. Full variable domain (outside the CDR3, taken from reference TRBV7-9 and TRBJ1-6): DTGVSQNPRHKITKRGQNVTFRCDPISEHNRLYWYRQTLGQGPEFLTYFQNEAQLEKSRLLSDRFSAERPKGSFSTLEIQRTEQGDSAMYLCASSLVALTTDYNSPLHFGNGTRLTVT.

The chain combines TRBV28 with TRBJ2-7, with D possibly matching TRBD1 (6 bases). The CDR3 is 14 residues long. Germline V lookup: CDR1 MDHEN, CDR2 SYDVKM. Trimming stripped 6 bases from V and 0 bases from J, with 12 bases between. CDR3 residues: CASSYNRDSYEQYF. CDR3 nucleotides: TGTGCCAGCAGCTACAACAGGGACTCCTACGAGCAGTACTTC. Combining the CDR3 with reference TRBV28 and TRBJ2-7 gives the whole variable domain DVKVTQSSRYLVKRTGEKVFLECVQDMDHENMFWYRQDPGLGLRLIYFSYDVKMKEKGDIPEGYSVSREKKERFSLILESASTNQTSMYLCASSYNRDSYEQYFGPGTRLTVT.

The gene calls are TRBV7-2 and TRBJ1-5; unclear D gene. V shed 4 bases and J shed 0 bases, with 7 bases lying between them. Germline CDR1 and CDR2: SGHTA and FQGNSA. CDR3 length equals 14 residues. The CDR3 region is CASSSTVSNQPQHF. The CDR3, as DNA: TGTGCCAGCAGCTCAACAGTTAGCAATCAGCCCCAGCATTTT.

The chain is built from TRBV4-3 and TRBJ1-4; no firm D call. Per the germline V gene, CDR1 is LGHNA and CDR2 is YSLEER. CDR3 length equals 14 residues. V shed 1 base and J shed 4 bases, with 7 bases lying between them. CDR3 coding DNA: TGCGCCAGCAGCCAAGGGACTCTTAATGAAAAACTGTTTTTT. It specifies CASSQGTLNEKLFF.

V is TRBV2 and J is TRBJ1-1; D is perhaps TRBD1 (5 bases). V lost 0 bases and J 1 base, leaving 18 bases between the germline ends. The CDR3 contains 18 residues. From germline, CDR1 is SNHLY and CDR2 FYNNEI. CDR3 nucleotide sequence: TGTGCCAGCAGTGAAGCGCTAGTAACAGGACTAGAGAACACTGAAGCTTTCTTT. Its protein product is CASSEALVTGLENTEAFF. Combining the CDR3 with reference TRBV2 and TRBJ1-1 gives the whole variable domain EPEVTQTPSHQVTQMGQEVILRCVPISNHLYFYWYRQILGQKVEFLVSFYNNEISEKSEIFDDQFSVERPDGSNFTLKIRSTKLEDSAMYFCASSEALVTGLENTEAFFGQGTRLTVV.

V usage is TRBV24-1 and J usage is TRBJ2-3; unclear D gene. The CDR3 consists of 11 residues. Germline lookup yields CDR1 KGHDR and CDR2 SFDVKD. V was clipped by 9 bases and J by 3 bases, with 6 bases between them. The CDR3 spells CATSQTDTQYF. The CDR3 nucleotides are TGTGCCACCTCCCAGACAGATACGCAGTATTTT.

J is TRBJ1-2 and V is TRBV18; unclear D gene. V was pared by 3 bases and J by 6 bases, with 17 bases between. Germline CDR1 and CDR2: KGHSH and LQKENI. The CDR3 runs 15 residues. The CDR3 sequence: CASSPPIARWNGYTF. The CDR3 DNA reads TGTGCCAGCTCACCGCCCATCGCCAGGTGGAATGGCTACACCTTC.

The rearrangement uses TRBV28 and TRBJ1-3; D is possibly TRBD1 (6 bases). The CDR3 runs 15 residues. CDR1 MDHEN and CDR2 SYDVKM come from the germline V gene. Trimming took off 10 bases at V and 0 bases at J, with 16 bases between the two ends. The CDR3 loop is CATTGSGISGNTIYF. As DNA, the CDR3 is TGTGCCACCACAGGGTCCGGTATCTCTGGAAACACCATATATTTT.

This clone was picked up one time. The chain couples TRBV19 to TRBJ1-4; 9 bases align to TRBD1. V dropped 9 bases and J dropped 5; count of bases not matched to a gene: 7. The CDR3 is made up of 14 amino acids. Germline V gene sequence: CDR1 LNHDA, CDR2 SQIVND (reference sequence). CDR3 sequence: CASATTGGNEKLFF. DNA for the CDR3: TGTGCCAGCGCCACGACAGGGGGAAATGAAAAACTGTTTTTT.

The rearrangement links TRBV24-1 to TRBJ1-5; D is possibly TRBD1 (6 bases). The CDR3 is made up of 16 amino acids. Between the trimmed V and J ends, which lost 4 bases and 1 base, there was a span of 13 bases. Germline CDR1 KGHDR, CDR2 SFDVKD. The CDR3 is CATSESTGGSNQPQHF. The CDR3, as DNA: TGTGCCACCAGTGAGTCGACAGGTGGGAGCAATCAGCCCCAGCATTTT.

This chain joins TRBV15 and TRBJ1-5; no firm D call. V gave up 5 bases and J gave up 4 bases, with 15 bases separating them. Germline V gene data show CDR1 as LNHNV and CDR2 as YYDKDF (reference sequence). This CDR3 has 15 residues. Here the CDR3 DNA reads TGTGCCACCAGCTTCGCGAGGTCCCCAAATCAGCCCCAGCATTTT. As protein: CATSFARSPNQPQHF. Using reference TRBV15 and TRBJ1-5 for the parts outside the CDR3, the full variable domain is DAMVIQNPRYQVTQFGKPVTLSCSQTLNHNVMYWYQQKSSQAPKLLFHYYDKDFNNEADTPDNFQSRRPNTSFCFLDIRSPGLGDTAMYLCATSFARSPNQPQHFGDGTRLSIL.

The rearrangement uses TRBV13 and TRBJ2-1, with TRBD2 matching 15 bases. The germline V gene has CDR1 PRHDT and CDR2 FYEKMQ (reference sequence). This CDR3 is 15 amino acids long. J was trimmed by 9 bases and V by 3 bases; bases with no gene match: 3. The CDR3 nucleotides read TGTGCCAGCAGCTTTGGACTAGCGGGAGGGCCTGAGCAGTTCTTC. Protein sequence: CASSFGLAGGPEQFF.

The rearrangement joins TRBV7-2 to TRBJ1-2; 10 bases align to TRBD1. With V trimmed by 1 base and J by 8 bases, 7 bases remained unmatched. This CDR3 has 15 residues. Germline CDR1 and CDR2: SGHTA and FQGNSA. The CDR3 DNA follows: TGTGCCAGCAGCTTAGGGGGGGGACAGGGGATCGGCTACACCTTC. As protein: CASSLGGGQGIGYTF.

The V gene is TRBV5-8, the J gene TRBJ1-1; 9 bases fit TRBD1. CDR3 length: 16 amino acids. The germline V gene has CDR1 SGHTS and CDR2 YDEGEE. Unmatched junction bases numbered 7, after V lost 1 base and J lost 3 bases. CDR3 sequence: CASSLRGGQGYTEAFF. The CDR3 nucleotides read TGTGCCAGCAGCTTGAGAGGAGGACAGGGGTACACTGAAGCTTTCTTT.

The chain employs TRBV2 and TRBJ2-1, with D maybe TRBD1 (7 bases). The V gene's germline CDR1 is SNHLY and CDR2 FYNNEI. The CDR3 runs to 15 residues. V was trimmed by 5 bases and J by 6 bases, leaving 17 bases between them. CDR3 bases: TGTGCCAGCAGTCAGTTCCAGGGGGGTGGCAATGAGCAGTTCTTC. It yields the protein CASSQFQGGGNEQFF. The variable domain in full, with the rest retrieved from reference TRBV2 and TRBJ2-1, is EPEVTQTPSHQVTQMGQEVILRCVPISNHLYFYWYRQILGQKVEFLVSFYNNEISEKSEIFDDQFSVERPDGSNFTLKIRSTKLEDSAMYFCASSQFQGGGNEQFFGPGTRLTVL.

This chain links TRBV6-6 with TRBJ2-2, with 7 positions matching TRBD1. With 8 bases clipped from V and 0 bases from J, the junction kept 6 bases outside the gene matches. CDR1 is MNHNY, CDR2 SVGAGI, per germline (reference sequence). The CDR3 is 15 amino acids. The CDR3 DNA follows: TGTGCCAGCCGAGAGACAGGGACGAACACCGGGGAGCTGTTTTTT. Translating it yields CASRETGTNTGELFF.

The J gene is TRBJ2-7, the V gene TRBV6-2 or TRBV6-3; a weak D match, TRBD2 (6 bases). V was pared by 6 bases and J by 2 bases, with 14 bases between. Germline V gene data show CDR1 as MNHEY and CDR2 as SVGEGT. CDR3 length equals 14 residues. Here the CDR3 reads CASSSFGGAYEQYV. CDR3 DNA sequence: TGTGCCAGCAGCTCTTTCGGCGGGGCCTACGAGCAGTACGTC.

The J gene is TRBJ2-5, the V gene TRBV4-1; 7 bases map to TRBD2. The junction had 3 bases not matched to a gene; V was cut back by 0 bases and J by 2 bases. The CDR3 sequence is 15 residues long. Germline CDR1 is MGHRA and CDR2 is YSYEKL. CDR3 DNA: TGCGCCAGCAGCCAAGATCGGGGGGTTCAAGAGACCCAGTACTTC. Protein product: CASSQDRGVQETQYF.

J is TRBJ2-5 and V is TRBV29-1; 7 bases are a match to TRBD1. Germline V gene data show CDR1 as SQVTM and CDR2 as ANQGSEA. The CDR3 contains 14 residues. J gave up 4 bases and V 7 bases, and 12 bases lay outside the gene matches. CDR3 in DNA: TGCAGCGCTGTACAGGGGCTCACAAGAGAGACCCAGTACTTC. Translation: CSAVQGLTRETQYF.

The CDR3 DNA follows: TGTGCCAGCAGTGAAGCCACTAGCGGGGGAGGCCAAGAGACCCAGTACTTC. Protein product: CASSEATSGGGQETQYF. The rearrangement joins TRBV2 to TRBJ2-5; 11 positions match TRBD2. Germline V gene data show CDR1 as SNHLY and CDR2 as FYNNEI. V shed 0 bases, J shed 1 base, and the junction held 4 bases outside the gene matches. The CDR3 spans 17 residues. The complete variable domain, with remaining parts taken from reference TRBV2 and TRBJ2-5, reads EPEVTQTPSHQVTQMGQEVILRCVPISNHLYFYWYRQILGQKVEFLVSFYNNEISEKSEIFDDQFSVERPDGSNFTLKIRSTKLEDSAMYFCASSEATSGGGQETQYFGPGTRLLVL.

The V call is TRBV29-1, the J call TRBJ1-2, with D possibly TRBD1 on 5 matching bases. This CDR3 is built from 11 residues. The V end was cut by 8 bases, the J end by 8 bases, with 15 bases between. From germline, CDR1 is SQVTM and CDR2 ANQGSEA. The CDR3 DNA reads as TGCAGCACACGGGGGGTTGGCGGCTACACCTTC. It encodes CSTRGVGGYTF.

This rearrangement joins TRBV10-3 to TRBJ1-2, with unresolved D. CDR1 and CDR2 (germline): ENHRY, SYGVKD. The CDR3 covers 13 residues. V lost 0 bases to trimming and J lost 5 bases, with 7 bases between them. CDR3 nucleotides: TGTGCCATCAGTGAGTCGACTCAGTATGGCTACACCTTC. Protein product: CAISESTQYGYTF.

The V and J genes are TRBV27 and TRBJ2-7; D uncertain. The V end lost 6 bases, the J end lost 4 bases, and 7 bases lay between the germline ends. The CDR3 consists of 11 residues. The germline V gene has CDR1 MNHEY and CDR2 SMNVEV (reference sequence). CDR3: CASSTYYEQYF. The CDR3 DNA reads as TGTGCCAGCAGCACCTATTACGAGCAGTACTTC.

The rearrangement uses TRBV29-1 and TRBJ2-1; 8 nucleotides match TRBD2. This CDR3 spans 13 amino acids. V lost 8 bases to trimming and J lost 3 bases; unmatched junction nucleotides: 6. Germline CDR1 SQVTM, CDR2 ANQGSEA. The CDR3 DNA reads as TGCAGCTTACGGGGGGGGCTCTACAATGAGCAGTTCTTC. Protein: CSLRGGLYNEQFF.

The V gene is TRBV7-9, the J gene TRBJ2-2; 8 nucleotides line up with TRBD2. The CDR3 is made up of 15 amino acids. Germline V gene lookup returns CDR1 SEHNR and CDR2 FQNEAQ (reference sequence). Unmatched junction bases numbered 3, after V lost 6 bases and J lost 0 bases. The CDR3 protein is CASSQLAANTGELFF. In DNA form, the CDR3 reads TGTGCCAGCAGTCAACTAGCGGCGAACACCGGGGAGCTGTTTTTT.